Below, 10 T cell receptor beta chains from the same sample are listed, as sequenced in a study of T cell repertoires in cytomegalovirus infection. What these receptors recognize is not known. TCRdb passed the reads through MiXCR, listing each CDR3 protein once. The data show 550,000 to 700,000 distinct CDR3 sequences, 40% seen once. Sequencing was performed on cultured PBMCs, taken from culture after CMV antigen stimulation. All receptors derive from a human donor in good health (CMV status not recorded). Some clones in this sample may be carry-over from other donors' samples.

This chain joins TRBV2 and TRBJ1-4, with D unclear. The CDR3 is made up of 12 amino acids. V was cut by 7 bases and J by 8 bases, with 11 bases left in between. The germline CDR1 and CDR2 sequences are SNHLY and FYNNEI. CDR3 in DNA: TGTGCCAGCAACTGGGGAGGGGAAAAACTGTTTTTT. Translated: CASNWGGEKLFF.

The rearrangement uses TRBV29-1 and TRBJ2-7; the match to TRBD2 covers 7 bases. The CDR3 is 11 amino acids. V trimming: 6 bases; J trimming: 3 bases; junction bases outside the gene matches: 2. Germline V gene sequence: CDR1 SQVTM, CDR2 ANQGSEA. The CDR3 DNA reads TGCAGCGTCACGGGAGGCTACGAGCAGTACTTC. Amino acid sequence: CSVTGGYEQYF.

This clonotype was counted only a few times. This chain joins TRBV6-1 and TRBJ2-7; 12 bases agree with TRBD2. The CDR3 runs 16 residues. Germline V gene lookup returns CDR1 MNHNS and CDR2 SASEGT. J gave up 3 bases and V 6 bases, and 9 bases lay outside the gene matches. The CDR3 DNA follows: TGTGCCAGCAGCCCCCGACTAGCGGGGGACATCTACGAGCAGTACTTC. Protein product: CASSPRLAGDIYEQYF.

This clonotype came up a few times. The chain recombines TRBV7-9 with TRBJ1-4; no reliable D call. V lost 5 bases and J 2 bases, leaving 12 bases between the germline ends. From germline, CDR1 is SEHNR and CDR2 FQNEAQ (reference sequence). The CDR3 covers 15 residues. The CDR3 DNA sequence: TGTGCCAGCAGCCGCCGAGGGATCACTAATGAAAAACTGTTTTTT. It encodes CASSRRGITNEKLFF.

This chain uses TRBV4-1 with TRBJ1-2; D remains unclear. V was clipped by 4 bases and J by 0 bases, with 12 bases between them. CDR3 length: 15 residues. Germline CDR1 reads MGHRA; CDR2 reads YSYEKL. Written as DNA, the CDR3 is TGCGCCAGCAGCCTACGCGGGGAAACTAACTATGGCTACACCTTC. Amino acids: CASSLRGETNYGYTF.

The chain employs TRBV24-1 and TRBJ2-3, with D possibly TRBD1 on 5 matching bases. This CDR3 region has 12 residues. Per the germline V gene, CDR1 is KGHDR and CDR2 is SFDVKD. V gave up 6 bases and J gave up 10 bases, with 13 bases separating them. The CDR3 loop reads CATSSDDSPQYF. CDR3 bases: TGTGCCACCAGTTCCGATGACAGCCCGCAGTATTTT.

In its sample, this clonotype was seen once. The rearrangement uses TRBV4-2 and TRBJ1-2, with no clear D. Trimming left V 0 bases short and J 5 bases short, with 10 bases between. The CDR3 extends over 14 amino acids. Germline values: CDR1 LGHNA, CDR2 YNFKEQ. CDR3 amino acids: CASSQESRWYGYTF. As DNA, the CDR3 is TGTGCCAGCAGCCAAGAAAGTCGGTGGTATGGCTACACCTTC.

In DNA form, the CDR3 reads TGTGCCAGCAGTGAAAGGACAGCGTATTCACCCCTCCACTTT. Amino acids: CASSERTAYSPLHF. The V and J genes are TRBV2 and TRBJ1-6, with TRBD1 as a possible D gene (6 bases). The CDR3 is 14 amino acids. Germline V gene data show CDR1 as SNHLY and CDR2 as FYNNEI. Trimming cost V 2 bases and J 8 bases, with 10 bases left between them.

The J gene is TRBJ2-3, the V gene TRBV6-6, with 9 bases that match TRBD1. In germline, CDR1 is MNHNY, CDR2 SVGAGI (reference sequence). CDR3 length: 14 amino acids. Trimming at V came to 6 bases and at J to 1 base, leaving 2 bases not matched to a gene. CDR3 sequence reads: CASRRTGGTDTQYF. CDR3 sequence (DNA): TGTGCCAGCAGACGGACAGGGGGCACAGATACGCAGTATTTT.

This clonotype occurred many times. V and J are TRBV7-2 and TRBJ1-5; 7 bases are a match to TRBD1. The CDR3 totals 18 residues. CDR1 and CDR2 from the germline V gene are SGHTA and FQGNSA. The V segment lost 5 bases and the J segment 2 bases; nucleotides outside the gene matches: 15. The CDR3 protein is CASSPGQVAPSRNQPQHF. The CDR3 nucleotides read TGTGCCAGCAGCCCCGGACAGGTAGCCCCTTCTCGCAATCAGCCCCAGCATTTT.